The entry below describes one T cell receptor (beta chain). This sample stems from a study of blood T cell repertoires in COVID-19. Across the study: Sample material is recorded as cDNA or gDNA derived from T cells, B-cell-depleted T cells, or PBMCs.

J gave up 3 bases and V 7 bases, and 7 bases lay outside the gene matches. The CDR3 contains 16 residues. CDR1 is MNHEY and CDR2 is SMNVEV in the germline V gene (reference sequence). Profiled with immunoSEQ multiplex PCR; TCRdb holds only in-frame clones, not every one. The repertoire includes some 160,000 clones, roughly 80% of them detected once, and around 13% sits in the top ten. This chain uses TRBV27 with TRBJ2-6, with TRBD1 identical over 9 bases. The sequenced sample was peripheral blood. The sequence came from a woman of 80 years or more with acute or convalescent COVID-19. The CDR3 protein is CASTLQGAFGANVLTF. The CDR3 bases are TGTGCCAGCACGCTACAGGGGGCTTTTGGGGCCAACGTCCTGACTTTC.